This entry is about one T cell receptor (beta chain). The antigen is not known. In the authors' methods: Sequence data from immunoSEQ were junction-only and lacked quality scores; consequently, filtering differed. TCRdb's table, derived via immunoSEQ multiplex PCR, lists solely in-frame clones and lacks some. Clone size and the V and J calls come from that table; the DNA yielded D and trimming. The sample has some 1,600,000 clones, approximately 98% seen once; the top ten hold less than 0.55%. This sample is drawn from a study of shared clonotypes between healthy human individuals. Study background: The composition of the donors was two women and a few men aged 18 to 49. Notes on the study in general: Among the subsets, naive ones generally showed larger estimated richness than memory ones.

The CDR3 is 14 amino acids. J was trimmed by 4 bases and V by 4 bases; bases with no gene match: 6. Germline V gene data show CDR1 as MNHNS and CDR2 as SASEGT. Free of recent acute infections or vaccinations, the donors were healthy HIV-negative adults. This receptor was taken from a man aged 25-45 years in good health. V gene TRBV6-1 combines with J gene TRBJ2-7; 8 bases agree with TRBD1. Sequenced: naive CD4+ T cells sorted from blood. Subset here: CD45RA+ positively selected. Written as DNA, the CDR3 is TGTGCCAGCAGTGCGGCCAGGGGGCGTTACGAGCAGTACTTC. Its protein is CASSAARGRYEQYF.